The source of this T cell receptor (beta chain) is a study of T cell changes during pregnancy in multiple sclerosis. The protocol was immunoSEQ multiplex PCR, while the TCRdb copy is restricted to in-frame clones and leaves out a portion. The sample yields about 59,000 clones, about 90% seen once. The CDR3 is 13 residues long. The germline V gene has CDR1 GTSNPN and CDR2 SVGIG (reference sequence). V lost 1 base to trimming and J lost 0 bases, with 6 bases between them. The TCR comes from a female donor in good health, enrolled as a control in a pregnancy study. The sequences come from peripheral blood, collected in the second trimester of pregnancy. The chain has TRBV30 and TRBJ2-5; D uncertain. The CDR3 here is CAWSGDYQETQYF. DNA for the CDR3: TGTGCCTGGAGTGGAGACTACCAAGAGACCCAGTACTTC.